Listed below are T cell receptor beta chains from one sample, sequenced in a study of shared clonotypes between healthy human individuals. The data were produced by immunoSEQ multiplex PCR, yet TCRdb's version contains in-frame clones alone and is incomplete. The sample carries roughly 2,000,000 clones, 93% recorded once. Sequencing input: naive CD8+ T cells from PBMCs. These TCRs come from a young man in good health. Some clones in this sample may be carry-over from other donors' samples. The CDR3 runs from the conserved cysteine through the conserved F or W. The D gene is left open where the match is weak. Clone size is shown for a subset of rows, as once, few, many or a class of expanded clone.

TRBJ2-2 TRBV7-8 NA NA TGTGCCAGCAGCTTATCCGAAAGCGGAAAGGGCGCCGGGGAGCTGTTTTTT CASSLSESGKGAGELFF
TRBJ2-1 TRBV29-1 NA TRBD2 TGCAGCGTTGTGGGACTAGCGGGAGTTCATGAGCAGTTCTTC CSVVGLAGVHEQFF
TRBJ2-7 TRBV28 NA TRBD2 TGTGCCAGCAGTTTACTGGCTAGCGGGTCCTACGAGCAGTACTTC CASSLLASGSYEQYF
TRBJ2-5 TRBV6-5 NA TRBD2 TGTGCCAGCAGCAAAGGACTAGCGGGACGAATGATCCTGTACTTC CASSKGLAGRMILYF
TRBJ1-2 TRBV7-2 NA NA TGTGCCAGCAGCTGGCCCAGGGATGTGTCGCGGAGAGATGGCTACACCTTC CASSWPRDVSRRDGYTF
TRBJ1-4 TRBV9 NA TRBD1 TGTGCCAGCAGCGTGGGACAGGCTAATGAAAAACTGTTTTTT CASSVGQANEKLFF
TRBJ2-7 TRBV18 NA NA TGTGCCAGCTCACCTCCTCGGACTGGCGGAGAGCAGTACTTC CASSPPRTGGEQYF
TRBJ2-5 TRBV5-1 NA NA TGCGCCGCCACAGAGACCCAGTACTTC CAATETQYF
TRBJ1-1 TRBV7-9 NA NA TGTGCCAGCAGCTTCCGGACCTTCCCCTTGAACACTGAAGCTTTCTTT CASSFRTFPLNTEAFF
TRBJ2-7 TRBV20-1 NA NA TGCAGTGCTGAACCCGTGAGGCGCCAAACCTTC CSAEPVRRQTF
TRBJ1-1 TRBV19 few TRBD1 TGTGCCAGTAGTATCGGGGGGACAGATATCCTGAACACTGAAGCTTTCTTT CASSIGGTDILNTEAFF
TRBJ2-1 TRBV10-2 NA NA TGCGCCAGCAGTGATTCGGCAGGGAACTACAATGAGCAGTTCTTC CASSDSAGNYNEQFF
TRBJ2-2 TRBV7-8 NA TRBD2 TGTGCCAGCAGCTTAGGACTAGCGGTTGTCACCGGGGAGCTGTTTTTT CASSLGLAVVTGELFF
TRBJ1-2 TRBV21-1 NA NA TGTGCCAGCACCTCGACTCCAATCTCCTATGGCTACACCTTC CASTSTPISYGYTF
TRBJ2-7 TRBV14 NA NA TGTGCCAGCAGCCCCGCGGCGGGTCGATCCTCCTACGAGCAGTACTTC CASSPAAGRSSYEQYF
TRBJ2-3 TRBV5-6 NA NA TGTGCCAGCAGCTTTTTGGACAAGGAAACAGATACGCAGTATTTT CASSFLDKETDTQYF
TRBJ1-2 TRBV27 NA TRBD1 TGTGCCAGCAGTTTCGGGACAGGGGGCGGCTATGGCTACACCTTC CASSFGTGGGYGYTF
TRBJ2-7 TRBV6-5 NA NA TGTGCCAGCAGTTACAAGGGGGGGATATCCTACGAGCAGTACTTC CASSYKGGISYEQYF
TRBJ1-3 TRBV7-8 NA NA TGTGCCAGCAGCTTAGCGCGGGCAGGATCTGGAAACACCATATATTTT CASSLARAGSGNTIYF
TRBJ2-1 TRBV11-2 NA TRBD2 TGTGCCAGCAGCTTAGGACTAGCGATGACCTACAATGAGCAGTTCTTC CASSLGLAMTYNEQFF
TRBJ2-3 TRBV28 once NA TGTGCCAGCAGCTCGCGGACAGTAACCCCTAGCACAGATACGCAGTATTTT CASSSRTVTPSTDTQYF
TRBJ2-2 TRBV28 NA NA TGTGCCAGCAGTTGGGGCACCGGGGAGCTGTTTTTT CASSWGTGELFF
TRBJ2-7 TRBV7-9 NA NA TGTGCCAGCAGCTTAGGTAACAGTAAGACCTACGAGCAGTACTTC CASSLGNSKTYEQYF
TRBJ1-1 TRBV18 NA NA TGTGCCAGCTTTCTCCCCGGACGGAACACTGAAGCTTTCTTT CASFLPGRNTEAFF
TRBJ1-1 TRBV6-6 NA TRBD1 TGTGCCAGCAGTTTCGGACAGGGGGTGACTGAAGCTTTCTTT CASSFGQGVTEAFF
TRBJ1-1 TRBV9 NA NA TGTGCCAGCAGCGTAGGCGGTGGAGTGAACACTGAAGCTTTCTTT CASSVGGGVNTEAFF
TRBJ2-5 TRBV6-5 NA NA TGTGCCAGCAGTTACGGAGAGACCCAGTACTTC CASSYGETQYF
TRBJ2-7 TRBV6-5 NA NA TGTGCCAGCAGTTACGACGGACTGAAGAGCTCCTACGAGCAGTACTTC CASSYDGLKSSYEQYF
TRBJ1-4 TRBV27 NA TRBD1 TGTGCCAGCAGCCCCGGGACAGGCGGTTGGAAACTGTTTTTT CASSPGTGGWKLFF
TRBJ2-1 TRBV7-9 NA TRBD1 TGTGCCAGCAGCTCCAGGGGGCAGGAGGGTGAGCAGTTCTTC CASSSRGQEGEQFF
TRBJ2-3 TRBV18 NA NA TGTGCCAGCTCAACCTACAGGGAGGGCACAGATACGCAGTATTTT CASSTYREGTDTQYF
TRBJ2-1 TRBV4-2 once TRBD2 TGTGCCAGCAGCCCCCACTTTACCGGGAGGGCCCTCAATGAGCAGTTCTTC CASSPHFTGRALNEQFF
TRBJ1-1 TRBV29-1 NA NA TGCAGCGTTGATGCGGGGTCACCCACTGAAGCTTTCTTT CSVDAGSPTEAFF
TRBJ2-1 TRBV14 NA TRBD2 TGTGCCAGCAGCCAAGGACTAGCGGGACTCTATGAGCAGTTCTTC CASSQGLAGLYEQFF